This T cell receptor (beta chain) appears in the sequencing data of a study of T cell responses to AZD1222 COVID-19 vaccine. Study at large: Analysis merged second doses at about 4 or about 12 weeks. Study-wide points: CD4 TCRs linked to vaccination spanned spike, dominating at 160-218 and 743-854. Females outnumbered males among donors, who were mostly white British; clonal diversity was possibly underestimated.

Germline V CDR1 and CDR2: SQVTM, ANQGSEA. Trimming left V 3 bases short and J 9 bases short, with 12 bases between. CDR3 size: 12 residues. Here immunoSEQ multiplex PCR was the method, and the copy in TCRdb shows in-frame clones only, minus some. The sample records 110,000 to 150,000 clones, 92% being singletons. A word on this clone: Antigen unknown.

The sequenced sample was peripheral blood, obtained on day 0 of AZD1222 vaccination. The origin of this receptor is an adult in good health. The chain has TRBV29-1 and TRBJ2-1; D is unresolved. The CDR3 nucleotides are TGCAGCGTTGAGGTCCCTGTCGGTGAGCAGTTCTTC. Its translation is CSVEVPVGEQFF.